The T cell receptor beta chain described here comes from a study of CD8 T cells in ankylosing spondylitis. One entry per CDR3 protein results from TCRdb running MiXCR on the 5' RACE reads. The sample holds roughly 260,000 distinct CDR3 sequences, about 19% seen once. This clonotype was picked up a small number of times. Its matching antigen is unknown. The study's findings and limits: Researchers reportedly found disease-linked clones significantly enriched in matched ankylosing spondylitis synovial fluid. CD8+ cells made up the disease-linked clones, which were relatively rare in peripheral blood. Made up of fewer than ten highly homologous variants, a TCR beta motif appeared characteristic of ankylosing spondylitis blood.

The sample consisted of blood, either unsorted or a sorted T cell fraction (not recorded which). The origin of this receptor is a male donor with ankylosing spondylitis or in good health (not recorded which).

The CDR3 loop is CASSPTGVRAYEQYV. Here the CDR3 DNA reads TGTGCCAGCAGTCCAACAGGGGTAAGGGCCTACGAGCAGTACGTC. The rearrangement joins TRBV27 to TRBJ2-7, with 7 bases that match TRBD1. V was clipped by 5 bases and J by 2 bases; unmatched bases: 9. The V gene's germline CDR1 is MNHEY and CDR2 SMNVEV (reference sequence). The CDR3 length is 15 residues.